The sequence of this TCR beta chain was determined in a study of blood T cell repertoires in COVID-19. Methods used by the authors: Amplification of reference gene primers was used by the study to estimate nucleated cell counts. Assay: immunoSEQ multiplex PCR; the TCRdb copy retains only in-frame clones and omits some. Clone size and the V and J calls come from that table; the DNA yielded D and trimming. The table has about 130,000 clones, approximately 84% seen once; the top ten hold roughly 12%. Germline V gene data show CDR1 as ENHRY and CDR2 as SYGVKD. This CDR3 is 19 amino acids long. V dropped 6 bases and J dropped 0 bases, with 27 bases sitting between them.

The source material was peripheral blood. The chain has TRBV10-3 and TRBJ2-7; maybe TRBD1 (6 bases). This sequence originates from a human donor in a cohort sampled during active COVID-19. The CDR3 spells CAISKQPGQGPPSSYEQYF. CDR3 nucleotide sequence: TGTGCCATCAGCAAACAGCCGGGACAAGGCCCTCCGAGCTCCTACGAGCAGTACTTC.